Included here is one T cell receptor beta chain sequence, with context. Its antigen is as yet unknown. These data are taken from a study of response to subunit inactivated influenza vaccine. Findings of the study overall: It was the authors' suggestion that each seasonal influenza vaccination recruits few new T cells.

TCRdb redid the calling of the RT-PCR reads with MiXCR, one entry per CDR3 protein. The sample lists under 500,000 distinct CDR3 sequences; approximately 11% were seen once. With 1 base clipped from V and 7 bases from J, the junction kept 3 bases outside the gene matches. This CDR3 contains 13 residues. The germline V gene has CDR1 LGHNA and CDR2 YSLEER. The sample consisted of PBMCs from blood, taken roughly 48 days after vaccination. The genes are TRBV4-3 and TRBJ1-1, with 7 bases lining up with TRBD1. This TCR was recovered from a man in his fifties or sixties who received an inactivated influenza vaccine. DNA of the CDR3: TGCGCCAGCAGCCAAGGGACAGGAGTTGAAGCTTTCTTT. Translating gives CASSQGTGVEAFF.